Described below is a single T cell receptor (beta chain) sequence and its context. Seattle enrolled patients during active infection and tracked them longitudinally. The data were taken from a study of blood T cell repertoires in COVID-19. Study-level information: The analysed material was cDNA or gDNA that came from T cells, B-cell-depleted T cells, or PBMCs.

The CDR3 extends over 15 amino acids. With 5 bases clipped from V and 4 bases from J, the junction kept 8 bases outside the gene matches. CDR1 KGHDR and CDR2 SFDVKD come from the germline V gene. The authors' processing: Amplification from reference gene primers served as the basis for estimated nucleated cell counts. TCRdb's table, derived via immunoSEQ multiplex PCR, lists solely in-frame clones and lacks some. D and trimming were read from the DNA, whereas the V and J calls and clone size are those reported in that table. The sample lists about 64,000 clones, 88% occurring once. The chain has TRBV24-1 and TRBJ2-5, with 8 bases identical to TRBD1. The material sequenced was peripheral blood. The sequence was obtained from a woman in her sixties or seventies with COVID-19, enrolled during active disease. The CDR3 DNA reads as TGTGCCACCAGTGGCCGCGGACAGGGTCTAGAGACCCAGTACTTC. It is translated as CATSGRGQGLETQYF.